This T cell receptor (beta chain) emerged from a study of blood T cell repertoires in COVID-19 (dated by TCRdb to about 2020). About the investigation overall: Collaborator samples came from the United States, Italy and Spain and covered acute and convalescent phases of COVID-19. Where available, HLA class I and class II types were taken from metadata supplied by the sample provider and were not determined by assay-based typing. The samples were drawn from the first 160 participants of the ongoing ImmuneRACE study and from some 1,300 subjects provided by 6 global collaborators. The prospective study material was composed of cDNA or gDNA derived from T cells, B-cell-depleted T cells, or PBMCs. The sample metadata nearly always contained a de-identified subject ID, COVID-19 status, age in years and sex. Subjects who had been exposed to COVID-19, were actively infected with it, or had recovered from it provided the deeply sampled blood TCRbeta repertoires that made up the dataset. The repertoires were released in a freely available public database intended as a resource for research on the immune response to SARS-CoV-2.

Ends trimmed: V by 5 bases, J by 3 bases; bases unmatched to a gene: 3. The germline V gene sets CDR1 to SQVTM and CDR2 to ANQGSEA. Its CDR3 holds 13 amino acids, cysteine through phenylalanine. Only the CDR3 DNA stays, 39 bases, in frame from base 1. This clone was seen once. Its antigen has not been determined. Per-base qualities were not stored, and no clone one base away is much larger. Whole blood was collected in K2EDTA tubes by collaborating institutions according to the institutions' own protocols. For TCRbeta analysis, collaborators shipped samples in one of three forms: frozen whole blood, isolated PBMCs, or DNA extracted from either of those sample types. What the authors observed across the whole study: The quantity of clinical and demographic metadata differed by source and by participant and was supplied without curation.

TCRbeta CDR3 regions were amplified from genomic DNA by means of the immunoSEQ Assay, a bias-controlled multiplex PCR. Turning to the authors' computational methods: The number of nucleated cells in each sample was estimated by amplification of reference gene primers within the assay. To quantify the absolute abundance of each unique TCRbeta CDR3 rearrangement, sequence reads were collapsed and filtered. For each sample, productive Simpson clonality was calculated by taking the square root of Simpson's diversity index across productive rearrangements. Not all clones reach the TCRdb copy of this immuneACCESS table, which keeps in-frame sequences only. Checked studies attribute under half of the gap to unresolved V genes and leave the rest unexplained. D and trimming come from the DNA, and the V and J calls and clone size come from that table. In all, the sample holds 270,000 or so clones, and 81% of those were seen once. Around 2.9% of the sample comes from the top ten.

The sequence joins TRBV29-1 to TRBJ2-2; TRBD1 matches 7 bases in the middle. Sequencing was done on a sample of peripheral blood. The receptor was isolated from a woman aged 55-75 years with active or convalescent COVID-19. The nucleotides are TGCAGCGTTCACAGGGGCGACACCGGGGAGCTGTTTTTT. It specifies CSVHRGDTGELFF.